The sequence of this T cell receptor (beta chain) was determined in a study of T-cell memory formation after mild COVID-19. General observations from the study: Day 37-peaking second-wave clones had unconfirmed SARS-CoV-2 specificity. Memory cells collected pre-infection included some clones that later responded, suggesting cross-reactive memory joined. CD4/CD8 balance held among clones contracting day 15 to 85, and later expanders leaned CD4+.

A 5'RACE reaction primed in the constant segment made cDNA libraries of TCR alpha and TCR beta, and these carried sample barcodes and UMIs. A single record per CDR3 protein comes from TCRdb applying MiXCR to the 5' RACE reads. The sample holds roughly 400,000 distinct CDR3 sequences, 16% seen once. Details on this clonotype: Antigen specificity is unknown.

Germline values: CDR1 SGHKS, CDR2 YYEKEE (reference sequence). The germline V and J ends were trimmed by 4 bases and 3 bases, with 14 bases remaining between them. This CDR3 comprises 15 residues. The sequenced material came from PBMCs or a T cell subset sorted from them (not recorded which). This clonotype was obtained from a man younger than 35 who had mild COVID-19 (a few samples of this study predate the infection). Cell type and time point are not known. The chain is built from TRBV5-5 and TRBJ1-3; a weak D match, TRBD1 (5 bases). CDR3 residues: CASSPPSGSGNTIYF. The CDR3 DNA is TGTGCCAGCAGCCCACCCTCAGGGAGTGGAAACACCATATATTTT.